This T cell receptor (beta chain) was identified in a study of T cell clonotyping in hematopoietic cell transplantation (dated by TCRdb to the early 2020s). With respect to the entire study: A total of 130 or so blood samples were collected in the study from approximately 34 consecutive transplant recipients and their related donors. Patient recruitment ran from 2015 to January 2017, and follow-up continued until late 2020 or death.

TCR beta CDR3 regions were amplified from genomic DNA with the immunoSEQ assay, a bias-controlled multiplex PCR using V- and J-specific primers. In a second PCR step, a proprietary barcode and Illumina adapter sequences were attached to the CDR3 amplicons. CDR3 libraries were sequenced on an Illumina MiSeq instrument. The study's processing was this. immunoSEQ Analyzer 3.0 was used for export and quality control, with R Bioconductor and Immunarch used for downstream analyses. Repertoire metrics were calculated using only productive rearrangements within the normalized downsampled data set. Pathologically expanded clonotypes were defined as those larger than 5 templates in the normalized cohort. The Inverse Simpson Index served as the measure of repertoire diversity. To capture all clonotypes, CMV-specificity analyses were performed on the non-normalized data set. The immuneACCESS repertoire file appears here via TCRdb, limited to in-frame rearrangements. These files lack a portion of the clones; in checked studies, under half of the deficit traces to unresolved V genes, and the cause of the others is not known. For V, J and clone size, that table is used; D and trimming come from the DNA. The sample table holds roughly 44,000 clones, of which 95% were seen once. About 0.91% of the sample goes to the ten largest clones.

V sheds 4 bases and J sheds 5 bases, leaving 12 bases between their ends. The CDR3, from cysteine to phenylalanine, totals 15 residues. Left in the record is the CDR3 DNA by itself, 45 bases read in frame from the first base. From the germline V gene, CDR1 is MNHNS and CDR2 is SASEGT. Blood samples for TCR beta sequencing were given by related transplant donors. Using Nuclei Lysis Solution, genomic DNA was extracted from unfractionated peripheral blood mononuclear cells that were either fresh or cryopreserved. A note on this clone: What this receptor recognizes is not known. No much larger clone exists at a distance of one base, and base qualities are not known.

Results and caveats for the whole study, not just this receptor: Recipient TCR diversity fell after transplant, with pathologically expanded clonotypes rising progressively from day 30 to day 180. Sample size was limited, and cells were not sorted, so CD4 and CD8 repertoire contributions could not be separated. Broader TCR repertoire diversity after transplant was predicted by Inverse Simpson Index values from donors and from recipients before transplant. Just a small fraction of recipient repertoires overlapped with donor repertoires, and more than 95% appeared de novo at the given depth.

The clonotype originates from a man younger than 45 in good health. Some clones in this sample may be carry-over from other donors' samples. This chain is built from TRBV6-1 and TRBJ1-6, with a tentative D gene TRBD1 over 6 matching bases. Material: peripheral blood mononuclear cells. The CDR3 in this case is CASSGRGLNNSPLHF. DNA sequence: TGTGCCAGCAGTGGACGGGGGCTCAATAATTCACCCCTCCACTTT.